These 5 T cell receptor beta chains came from one sample sequenced in a study of a mutant IDH1 vaccine in newly diagnosed glioma. The time point is: week 5, during vaccination. Doses comprised 300 ug of mutant IDH1 20-mer peptide each, plus topical imiquimod. Libraries were prepared by immunoSEQ multiplex PCR; TCRdb keeps only in-frame clonotypes and omits some of them. This sample has approximately 50,000 clones, with around 78% found just once. What these receptors recognize is not known. This sample comprised PBMCs, obtained from a glioma patient whose treatment included an IDH1 peptide vaccine. The receptors were gathered from a man between 50 and 59 years old with glioma.

The chain uses TRBV7-2 and TRBJ2-2; TRBD1 matches 7 bases. From germline, CDR1 is SGHTA and CDR2 FQGNSA. The CDR3 has 16 amino acids. The V and J ends lost 5 bases and 0 bases, in that order; junction bases with no gene match: 6. CDR3 sequence: CASSASQGANTGELFF. The CDR3, as DNA: TGTGCCAGCAGCGCCTCCCAGGGGGCGAACACCGGGGAGCTGTTTTTT.

The chain joins TRBV5-4 to TRBJ1-2, with no clear D. Per germline, CDR1 SGHNT and CDR2 YYREEE (reference sequence). V was trimmed by 0 bases and J by 4 bases, leaving 7 bases between them. This CDR3 has 13 amino acids. The DNA of the CDR3 is TGTGCCAGCAGCTTGGACCCTTCCTATGGCTACACCTTC. Translated, it gives CASSLDPSYGYTF. Full variable domain (rest looked up from reference TRBV5-4 and TRBJ1-2): ETGVTQSPTHLIKTRGQQVTLRCSSQSGHNTVSWYQQALGQGPQFIFQYYREEENGRGNFPPRFSGLQFPNYSSELNVNALELDDSALYLCASSLDPSYGYTFGSGTRLTVV.

The V call is TRBV10-3, the J call TRBJ2-7, with a possible D match to TRBD1 (6 bases). Trimming stripped 6 bases from V and 2 bases from J, with 11 bases between. CDR3 length equals 13 residues. Germline values: CDR1 ENHRY, CDR2 SYGVKD. The CDR3: CAIRKGVTYEQYF. The DNA of the CDR3 is TGTGCCATCAGAAAGGGGGTGACCTACGAGCAGTACTTC.

This chain links TRBV27 with TRBJ1-2; D gene uncertain. CDR3 size: 15 residues. The germline V and J ends were trimmed by 1 base and 6 bases, with 15 bases remaining between them. Germline V lookup: CDR1 MNHEY, CDR2 SMNVEV (reference sequence). The CDR3 nucleotides are TGTGCCAGCAGTTTATGGGTCGACGGTCGGGATGGCTACACCTTC. Amino acid sequence: CASSLWVDGRDGYTF.

The chain recombines TRBV11-3 with TRBJ2-5; maybe TRBD1 (5 bases). Trimming took off 1 base at V and 0 bases at J, with 9 bases between the two ends. The CDR3 extends over 15 amino acids. Germline CDR1 is SGHNT and CDR2 is YENEEA. Written as DNA, the CDR3 is TGTGCCAGCAGCTTAGGGCAGGGAAACCAAGAGACCCAGTACTTC. It encodes CASSLGQGNQETQYF.